The T cell receptor (beta chain) described here comes from a study of beta chain features in type 1 diabetes (dated by TCRdb to about 2018). General notes on the study: Patients and healthy donors did not differ in mean age, gender distribution, total cell number or subset yield. Regulatory and stem cell-like memory subsets were obtained from only 8 patients and roughly eight healthy donors, while naive and central memory subsets were obtained from all 28 donors. Across all samples, fewer than 110,000,000 sorted cells were examined, and cell number per subset correlated strongly with RNA yield. In the study, TCRB repertoires of sorted circulating CD4+ T cell subsets from recently diagnosed type 1 diabetes patients were compared with those of matched healthy donors.

Of note for this clone: Its antigen is not yet known. It has no much larger one-base neighbor in the sample; base qualities were not kept.

The germline V gene gives CDR1 as SGHVS and CDR2 as FQNEAQ. V is shortened by 1 base, J by 5 bases, and the region joining them spans 17 bases. From cysteine to phenylalanine, the CDR3 is 16 amino acids long. The sequence is cut down to CDR3 DNA, 48 bases in frame from base 1. A single peripheral blood draw of 95 to 150 mL on average was collected from each donor into heparinised tubes. Naive, central memory, regulatory and stem cell-like memory CD4+ T cells were sorted on a BD FACSAria II using a panel including CD45RO, CCR7, CD25, CD127, CD95 and CD27. All sorted populations exceeded 98% purity. PBMCs were isolated immediately by Lymphoprep density gradient centrifugation and stained directly without culture. To minimize batch effects, samples were stained and sorted in pairs, one healthy donor with one patient per experiment. General findings and caveats noted by the study authors: Shorter templates might be favored by PCR, yet because patient and control samples were amplified and corrected together, any such skew would affect both groups equally. Fewer insertions and more nucleotide deletions at VDJ recombination sites were observed in patients with type 1 diabetes, implying thymic rearrangement abnormalities. Because cDNA was sequenced instead of genomic DNA, activated cells with high expression could be over-represented, although the groups did not differ in activation or CD3 levels. In all four CD4+ subsets, TCRB CDR3 length was moderately but significantly shorter in type 1 diabetes patients. The naive, central memory and regulatory TCRB repertoires appeared to resemble one another more closely among patients than among healthy donors. Only small numbers of individuals were included in the HLA sub-analyses, which left unresolved whether HLA type had any influence on TCRB rearrangement.

The entire amount of isolated RNA was reverse transcribed using the High Capacity cDNA Reverse Transcription Kit, so the sequenced TCRB transcripts were expressed ones. Deep immunoSEQ sequencing was performed on naive, central memory and regulatory T cell samples, with an average of roughly 3.5 million total reads per sample. Sorted cells were lysed in RLT buffer, and RNA was extracted using DNase-treated RNeasy Micro or Mini kits according to cell number. Each cell subset was processed separately to prevent cross-contamination, with patient and healthy donor samples processed together. TCRB sequences were amplified from cDNA with the immunoSEQ multiplex PCR, producing 87-bp fragments spanning the CDR3 region. Sequencing of the amplicons was performed on the Illumina HiSeq platform. The paper's processing steps were these. Synthetic template baselines were used to correct PCR bias computationally, reads within Hamming distance 2 were collapsed, and singletons that could not be merged were discarded. Reads were aligned to IMGT to assign V, D and J genes, CDR3 length, and insertions or deletions at six rearrangement sites. Within each subset, clonotype counts were normalized to sorted cell number, after which true diversity and Gini coefficients were computed with the tcR R package. Repertoire sharing was quantified using the overlap coefficient calculated on TCRB nucleotide sequences. In TCRdb, the immuneACCESS table is reduced to in-frame sequences with V and J assigned. These tables do not hold every clone; where another copy was compared, an unresolved V gene accounts for under half, and the others remain unexplained. V and J calls and clone size are copied from that table; D and trimming were computed from the DNA. Counted in this sample were about 140,000 clones; around 13% of them appeared once. The ten largest clonotypes hold 1.3% of the sample.

The clonotype comes from a young man with type 1 diabetes. The material sequenced was central memory CD4+ T cells from blood. The chain was built from TRBV7-8 and TRBJ2-5; the D call could be TRBD1 or TRBD2, with each sharing 5 bases. The CDR3 amino acid sequence is: CASSLVKGARGETQYF. The DNA sequence is TGTGCCAGCAGCTTAGTAAAAGGGGCGCGCGGGGAGACCCAGTACTTC.